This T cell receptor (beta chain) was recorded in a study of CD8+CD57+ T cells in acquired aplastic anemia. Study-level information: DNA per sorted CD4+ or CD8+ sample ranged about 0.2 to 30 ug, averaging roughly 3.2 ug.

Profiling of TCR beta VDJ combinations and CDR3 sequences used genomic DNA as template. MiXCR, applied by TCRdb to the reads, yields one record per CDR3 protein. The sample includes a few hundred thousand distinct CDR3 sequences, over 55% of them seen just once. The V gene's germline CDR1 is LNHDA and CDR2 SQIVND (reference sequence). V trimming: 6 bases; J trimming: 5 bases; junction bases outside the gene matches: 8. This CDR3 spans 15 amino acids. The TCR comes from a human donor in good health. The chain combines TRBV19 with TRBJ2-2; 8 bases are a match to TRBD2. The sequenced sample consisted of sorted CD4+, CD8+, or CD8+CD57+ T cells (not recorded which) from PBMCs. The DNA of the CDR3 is TGTGCCAGTAGGGAACGGGAGGGCCGGACCGGGGAGCTGTTTTTT. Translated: CASREREGRTGELFF.